These 32 T cell receptor beta chains were sequenced from one sample in a study of cytomegalovirus exposure and HLA in healthy donors. Primers included in the PCR were 60 Vbeta and 13 Jbeta primers. Assay: immunoSEQ multiplex PCR; the TCRdb copy retains only in-frame clones and omits some. This listing includes some 110,000 clones. The sample was PBMCs. The origin of the receptors is a man aged 25 to 40 in good health and CMV-seronegative.

The rearrangement joins TRBV6-7 to TRBJ1-1; 7 bases agree with TRBD1. TRBV6-7 is flagged as an ORF with uncertain function. The CDR3 is 16 residues long. Trimming cost V 0 bases and J 0 bases; bases outside gene matches: 4. The CDR3 nucleotides are TGTGCCAGCAGTTACTCTGGGGACAGCATGAACACTGAAGCTTTCTTT. This gives the protein CASSYSGDSMNTEAFF.

The gene calls are TRBV11-2 and TRBJ2-5; TRBD2 matches at 7 bases. V lost 3 bases and J lost 4; bases outside the gene matches: 5. This CDR3 region has 14 residues. Germline CDR1 reads SGHAT; CDR2 reads FQNNGV. The CDR3 DNA reads as TGTGCCAGCAGCTTCCCGGGGGGAGGAGAGACCCAGTACTTC. Translating it yields CASSFPGGGETQYF.

This sequence joins TRBV2 and TRBJ1-5, with D possibly matching TRBD1 (6 bases). Trimming took off 5 bases at V and 0 bases at J, with 14 bases between the two ends. Germline CDR1 reads SNHLY; CDR2 reads FYNNEI. This CDR3 spans 16 amino acids. The CDR3 is CASSSQGINSNQPQHF. In DNA form, the CDR3 reads TGTGCCAGCAGTTCCCAGGGGATTAATAGCAATCAGCCCCAGCATTTT.

The V gene is TRBV7-3, the J gene TRBJ1-1; maybe TRBD1 (5 bases). Trimming took off 5 bases at V and 6 bases at J, with 13 bases between the two ends. This CDR3 region has 13 residues. CDR1 and CDR2 from the germline V gene are SGHTA and FQGTGA. CDR3 protein: CASSKTVYPEAFF. The CDR3 DNA reads TGTGCCAGCAGCAAGACAGTATACCCTGAAGCTTTCTTT.

The rearrangement joins TRBV19 to TRBJ1-5, with 7 bases fitting TRBD1. CDR1 is LNHDA and CDR2 is SQIVND in the germline V gene (reference sequence). Trimming removed 6 bases from V and 0 bases from J; junction bases left unmatched: 2. The CDR3 sequence is 14 residues long. The CDR3 DNA reads as TGTGCCAGTAGCGACAGGGATAGCAATCAGCCCCAGCATTTT. Its protein product is CASSDRDSNQPQHF.

V gene TRBV27 combines with J gene TRBJ2-6; D is possibly TRBD1 (5 bases). Per germline, CDR1 MNHEY and CDR2 SMNVEV (reference sequence). V shed 3 bases and J shed 0 bases, with 9 bases lying between them. This CDR3 is 16 amino acids long. The CDR3 spells CASSLLTASGANVLTF. CDR3 bases: TGTGCCAGCAGTTTGCTGACAGCCTCTGGGGCCAACGTCCTGACTTTC.

This CDR3 reads CASSMSESYEQYF. CDR3 sequence (DNA): TGTGCCAGTAGTATGTCGGAGTCCTACGAGCAGTACTTC. The chain has TRBV19 and TRBJ2-7; D is ambiguous. The CDR3 contains 13 residues. V was clipped by 3 bases and J by 1 base, with 7 bases between them. Looked up from germline, CDR1 is LNHDA and CDR2 is SQIVND (reference sequence).

Here the CDR3 DNA reads TGTGCCAGCAGCTTGCGAGAGGCACCGTGGGGGCAAGAGCAGTTCTTC. It encodes CASSLREAPWGQEQFF. The chain combines TRBV5-4 with TRBJ2-1; TRBD1 might be the D (6 bases). Trimming pared 1 base from V and 10 bases from J, leaving 21 bases between. This CDR3 has 16 amino acids. Germline V lookup: CDR1 SGHNT, CDR2 YYREEE (reference sequence). Full variable domain (rest looked up from reference TRBV5-4 and TRBJ2-1): ETGVTQSPTHLIKTRGQQVTLRCSSQSGHNTVSWYQQALGQGPQFIFQYYREEENGRGNFPPRFSGLQFPNYSSELNVNALELDDSALYLCASSLREAPWGQEQFFGPGTRLTVL.

The chain is built from TRBV6-5 and TRBJ2-2; D unresolved. Germline V CDR1 and CDR2: MNHEY, SVGAGI. The CDR3 sequence is 15 residues long. Trimming stripped 2 bases from V and 3 bases from J, with 10 bases between. CDR3 sequence (DNA): TGTGCCAGCAGTTACGGCCAGGTTGACACCGGGGAGCTGTTTTTT. Translating it yields CASSYGQVDTGELFF.

Remarks on this clone: The junction and the germline gene differ at one end; a read error may be behind it. The chain's CDR3 is CASSPSWALFF. In nucleotides, the CDR3 is TGTGCCAGCAGTCCCTCATGGGCCCTTTTCTTC. J is TRBJ1-2 and V is TRBV6-5; no clear D gene. Germline V gene sequence: CDR1 MNHEY, CDR2 SVGAGI. There are 11 residues in the CDR3.

This chain connects TRBV7-9 to TRBJ1-1, with 8 bases aligning to TRBD1. Germline loops: CDR1 SEHNR, CDR2 FQNEAQ (reference sequence). The CDR3 loop spans 19 amino acids. V was clipped by 1 base and J by 1 base; unmatched bases: 14. The CDR3 loop reads CASSLVRPGQVVGNTEAFF. CDR3 DNA sequence: TGTGCCAGCAGCTTAGTGAGGCCGGGACAGGTGGTGGGGAACACTGAAGCTTTCTTT.

This sequence joins TRBV5-1 and TRBJ2-5, with 12 bases fitting TRBD2. The V segment lost 4 bases and the J segment 4 bases; nucleotides outside the gene matches: 2. This CDR3 spans 14 amino acids. Germline V lookup: CDR1 SGHRS, CDR2 YFSETQ. CDR3: CASSPTSGGETQYF. The DNA of the CDR3 is TGCGCCAGCAGCCCGACTAGCGGGGGAGAGACCCAGTACTTC. Variable domain in full (rest from reference TRBV5-1 and TRBJ2-5): KAGVTQTPRYLIKTRGQQVTLSCSPISGHRSVSWYQQTPGQGLQFLFEYFSETQRNKGNFPGRFSGRQFSNSRSEMNVSTLELGDSALYLCASSPTSGGETQYFGPGTRLLVL.

The rearrangement uses TRBV30 and TRBJ1-5; the D gene is possibly TRBD1 (5 bases). The ends were cut back, 0 bases at V and 3 bases at J, with 12 bases in the middle. Germline CDR1 GTSNPN, CDR2 SVGIG (reference sequence). This CDR3 has 15 residues. Here the CDR3 DNA reads TGTGCCTGGAGTGTACCAGGGCCGCCCAATCAGCCCCAGCATTTT. Translated: CAWSVPGPPNQPQHF.

The CDR3: CASSPMSESPLYGYTF. The CDR3 DNA reads TGTGCCAGCTCACCAATGTCAGAATCCCCCCTCTATGGCTACACCTTC. J is TRBJ1-2 and V is TRBV18; D is uncertain. Germline V gene sequence: CDR1 KGHSH, CDR2 LQKENI. The V end was cut by 2 bases, the J end by 4 bases, with 17 bases between. This CDR3 contains 16 residues.

The chain has TRBV6-5 and TRBJ2-5, with 8 bases identical to TRBD1. Per the germline V gene, CDR1 is MNHEY and CDR2 is SVGAGI. The CDR3 runs to 16 residues. With 0 bases clipped from V and 2 bases from J, the junction kept 5 bases outside the gene matches. CDR3 sequence reads: CASSYSTGQAQETQYF. The CDR3 region has the DNA TGTGCCAGCAGTTACTCGACGGGACAGGCACAAGAGACCCAGTACTTC.

The chain links TRBV28 to TRBJ2-2; TRBD2 aligns across 13 bases. CDR1 is MDHEN and CDR2 is SYDVKM in the germline V gene. The CDR3 totals 17 residues. Trimming removed 5 bases from V and 3 bases from J; junction bases left unmatched: 6. The CDR3 DNA reads TGTGCCAGCAGTCCCACTAGCGGGGGGGGTCACACCGGGGAGCTGTTTTTT. Protein product: CASSPTSGGGHTGELFF.

The chain combines TRBV2 with TRBJ2-7, with TRBD1 matching over 7 bases. The germline gives CDR1 SNHLY, CDR2 FYNNEI. V trimming: 1 base; J trimming: 2 bases; junction bases outside the gene matches: 5. CDR3 length equals 15 residues. This CDR3 reads CASSEGDSSTYEQYF. Written as DNA, the CDR3 is TGTGCCAGCAGTGAAGGGGACAGTAGTACCTACGAGCAGTACTTC.

The chain joins TRBV5-4 to TRBJ1-1; no reliable D call. The CDR3 is 15 amino acids. Germline CDR1 is SGHNT and CDR2 is YYREEE (reference sequence). V lost 0 bases to trimming and J lost 5 bases, with 14 bases between them. The chain's CDR3 is CASSLDRGGQTEAFF. CDR3 nucleotide sequence: TGTGCCAGCAGCTTGGACCGAGGAGGTCAAACTGAAGCTTTCTTT.

This CDR3 reads CASSLRRGSSGNTIYF. The CDR3 DNA is TGTGCCAGTAGTCTCCGCCGGGGGTCCTCTGGAAACACCATATATTTT. J is TRBJ1-3 and V is TRBV19, with a weak D call TRBD1 (5 bases). Trimming removed 5 bases from V and 0 bases from J, with 14 bases in between. CDR3 length: 16 amino acids. The germline V gene encodes CDR1 LNHDA and CDR2 SQIVND (reference sequence).

A word on this clone: Other DNA variants within this sample encode the same CDR3. This sequence joins TRBV7-2 and TRBJ1-1, with TRBD1 matching over 7 bases. This CDR3 is built from 14 residues. The trim removed 3 bases at V and 0 bases at J, leaving 1 base unmatched. Per germline, CDR1 SGHTA and CDR2 FQGNSA. The CDR3 is CASSLGQLNTEAFF. Written as DNA, the CDR3 is TGTGCCAGCAGCTTGGGACAGCTGAACACTGAAGCTTTCTTT.

The chain joins TRBV6-5 to TRBJ2-4; 9 nucleotides agree with TRBD2. This CDR3 comprises 14 residues. CDR1 and CDR2 (germline): MNHEY, SVGAGI. Trimming took 5 bases from V and 7 from J; bases not matched to a gene: 6. CDR3 protein: CASSTAGGRNIQYF. The CDR3 DNA is TGTGCCAGCAGTACAGCGGGGGGTCGGAACATTCAGTACTTC.

J is TRBJ1-6 and V is TRBV5-1, with a possible D match to TRBD1 (6 bases). V was trimmed by 4 bases and J by 6 bases, leaving 11 bases between them. CDR3 length equals 14 residues. CDR1 SGHRS and CDR2 YFSETQ come from the germline V gene. CDR3 DNA sequence: TGCGCCAGCAGCCAGGGGACACTTAATTCACCCCTCCACTTT. This sequence encodes CASSQGTLNSPLHF.

The rearrangement uses TRBV2 and TRBJ1-3; D gene ambiguous. V dropped 4 bases and J dropped 1 base, with 8 bases sitting between them. CDR1 is SNHLY and CDR2 is FYNNEI in the germline V gene. The CDR3 length is 14 residues. CDR3: CASSGEGSGNTIYF. As DNA, the CDR3 is TGTGCCAGCAGTGGGGAGGGTTCTGGAAACACCATATATTTT.

The chain has TRBV9 and TRBJ2-3, with TRBD2 matching 10 bases. The J segment lost 2 bases and the V segment lost 4 bases, leaving 16 bases of the junction unmatched. The CDR3 sequence is 19 residues long. The germline CDR1 and CDR2 sequences are SGDLS and YYNGEE. The CDR3 reads CASSPSRTSGHILTDTQYF. CDR3 coding DNA: TGTGCCAGCAGCCCCTCTAGGACTAGCGGACATATACTCACAGATACGCAGTATTTT.

V and J are TRBV28 and TRBJ2-7; 7 bases are shared with TRBD1. Per germline, CDR1 MDHEN and CDR2 SYDVKM. This CDR3 has 16 amino acids. The trim removed 6 bases at V and 3 bases at J, leaving 14 bases unmatched. Here the CDR3 reads CASRPGTGATNYEQYF. For the CDR3, the DNA is TGTGCCAGCAGGCCCGGTACAGGGGCCACAAACTACGAGCAGTACTTC.

V gene TRBV7-2 combines with J gene TRBJ2-1; 7 bases agree with TRBD1. The junction had 10 bases not matched to a gene; V was cut back by 6 bases and J by 8 bases. Germline V gene sequence: CDR1 SGHTA, CDR2 FQGNSA. The CDR3 length is 14 residues. In DNA form, the CDR3 reads TGTGCCAGCAGTTCCCTGACAGGGTGGTATGAGCAGTTCTTC. Amino acids: CASSSLTGWYEQFF. Together with reference TRBV7-2 and TRBJ2-1, the CDR3 gives the full variable domain: GAGVSQSPSNKVTEKGKDVELRCDPISGHTALYWYRQSLGQGLEFLIYFQGNSAPDKSGLPSDRFSAERTGGSVSTLTIQRTQQEDSAVYLCASSSLTGWYEQFFGPGTRLTVL.

The CDR3 sequence is CASSHGLDMNTGELFF. The CDR3 nucleotides read TGTGCCAGCAGCCACGGACTTGATATGAACACCGGGGAGCTGTTTTTT. The chain combines TRBV4-2 with TRBJ2-2; possibly TRBD2 for D (5 bases). V shed 3 bases and J shed 1 base, with 12 bases lying between them. The CDR3 runs 16 residues. CDR1 and CDR2 (germline): LGHNA, YNFKEQ.

The CDR3 region is CASRTHGATNEKLFF. In DNA form, the CDR3 reads TGTGCCAGCAGAACCCACGGTGCAACTAATGAAAAACTGTTTTTT. V gene TRBV6-5 combines with J gene TRBJ1-4; D is ambiguous. Deletions cut 6 bases from V and 0 bases from J, with 11 bases between. This CDR3 is built from 15 residues. The V gene's germline CDR1 is MNHEY and CDR2 SVGAGI.

V gene TRBV11-3 combines with J gene TRBJ2-5, with D possibly being TRBD2 (5 bases). The J call is uncertain, as TRBJ2-7 better fits the DNA end. The CDR3 runs to 15 residues. Germline V gene sequence: CDR1 SGHNT, CDR2 YENEEA. The CDR3 nucleotides read TGTGCCAGCAGCCGAGGGTCAACAGACTTCTACGAGCAGTACTTC. Translated: CASSRGSTDFYEQYF.

V is TRBV5-1 and J is TRBJ2-3; 7 positions match TRBD1. The CDR3 sequence is 16 residues long. V was pared by 5 bases and J by 2 bases, with 11 bases of the junction left unmatched. CDR1 is SGHRS, CDR2 YFSETQ, per germline. The DNA for the CDR3 is TGCGCCAGCAGTCCGAATCGACAGGGCCTCACAGATACGCAGTATTTT. This encodes CASSPNRQGLTDTQYF.

This chain connects TRBV5-1 to TRBJ2-5; no reliable D call. V was clipped by 2 bases and J by 5 bases, with 16 bases between them. The CDR3 has 15 amino acids. Germline V gene sequence: CDR1 SGHRS, CDR2 YFSETQ. The CDR3 DNA follows: TGCGCCAGCAGCTTAGACCTGGGCTCCCGGGAGACCCAGTACTTC. This sequence encodes CASSLDLGSRETQYF.

The gene calls are TRBV18 and TRBJ2-7, with TRBD1 as a possible D gene (6 bases). CDR1 and CDR2 (germline): KGHSH, LQKENI. The CDR3 has 13 residues. V was cut by 4 bases and J by 7 bases, with 14 bases left in between. CDR3 nucleotides: TGTGCCAGCTCACAAGGACAGTTTGGAGAGCAGTACTTC. Encoded protein: CASSQGQFGEQYF.